This record concerns one TCR beta chain sequence. What this receptor recognizes is not known. Qualities for individual bases were not recorded, and no much larger clone is one base off. Whole blood was collected in K2EDTA tubes by collaborating institutions according to the institutions' own protocols. Collaborator samples were shipped for TCRbeta analysis as frozen whole blood, isolated PBMCs, or DNA extracted from either sample type. The germline V end is reduced by 5 bases and the J end by 4 bases; junction bases left unmatched: 5. The CDR3 goes from the cysteine to the phenylalanine over 15 residues. The read is trimmed to its CDR3 DNA, 45 bases read in frame from base 1. The germline V gene (reference sequence) supplies CDR1 SSHAT and CDR2 FNYEAQ. This specimen comes from a study of blood T cell repertoires in COVID-19 (dated by TCRdb to about 2020). Turning to the overall study: Collaborator samples came from the United States, Italy and Spain and covered acute and convalescent phases of COVID-19. The prospective study material was composed of cDNA or gDNA derived from T cells, B-cell-depleted T cells, or PBMCs. The dataset comprised deeply sampled blood TCRbeta repertoires from subjects exposed to, actively infected with, or recovered from COVID-19. The repertoires were released in a freely available public database intended as a resource for research on the immune response to SARS-CoV-2. The samples were drawn from two sources: the first 160 participants of the ongoing ImmuneRACE study, and 1,000 to 1,500 subjects contributed by 6 global collaborators. The sample metadata nearly always contained a de-identified subject ID, COVID-19 status, age in years and sex. Where available, HLA class I and class II types were obtained from metadata supplied by the sample provider rather than from assay-based typing. Study-wide findings and limitations: The quantity of clinical and demographic metadata differed by source and by participant and was supplied without curation.

TCRbeta CDR3 regions were amplified from genomic DNA by means of the immunoSEQ Assay, a bias-controlled multiplex PCR. The paper's processing steps were these. The number of nucleated cells in each sample was estimated from the amplification of reference gene primers within the assay. To quantify the absolute abundance of each unique TCRbeta CDR3 rearrangement, sequence reads were collapsed and filtered. For each sample, productive Simpson clonality was calculated by taking the square root of Simpson's diversity index across productive rearrangements. TCRdb mirrors the immuneACCESS table, restricted to in-frame sequences. Some clones are absent from its copies; in checked studies, under half trace to an unresolved V gene, and the reason for the others is unknown. Clone size and the V and J calls come from that table; the DNA yielded D and trimming. The sample table lists roughly 220,000 clones, under 90% of them with a count of one. The ten largest clones capture approximately 5.9% of the sample.

The sequence was collected from an elderly man with acute or convalescent COVID-19. The rearranged segments are TRBV7-7 and TRBJ2-7, and 13 junction bases match TRBD2. The sample comprised peripheral blood. The CDR3 protein: CASSPLAGGPYEQYF. The sequenced DNA: TGTGCCAGCAGCCCACTAGCGGGAGGGCCGTACGAGCAGTACTTC.